The 31 T cell receptor beta chains below come from one sample, sequenced in a study of T cell responses to AZD1222 COVID-19 vaccine. Assay used: immunoSEQ multiplex PCR; TCRdb lists only in-frame clones, some missing. The table records approximately 100,000 clones, about 90% of them present only once. This specimen was peripheral blood, taken on day 0 of AZD1222 vaccination. These TCRs come from an adult in good health.

Regarding this clone: Other nucleotide sequences in the sample specify the same CDR3. The chain links TRBV7-3 to TRBJ1-1; a weak D match, TRBD1 (5 bases). The V gene's germline CDR1 is SGHTA and CDR2 FQGTGA. CDR3 length: 13 residues. Trimming took off 2 bases at V and 2 bases at J, with 6 bases between the two ends. The CDR3 reads CASSLGANTEAFF. Written as DNA, the CDR3 is TGTGCCAGCAGCTTAGGGGCCAACACTGAAGCTTTCTTT.

The genes are TRBV2 and TRBJ1-1; D not resolved. Deletions cut 5 bases from V and 4 bases from J, with 11 bases between. The CDR3 has 13 amino acids. Per the germline V gene, CDR1 is SNHLY and CDR2 is FYNNEI. CDR3 sequence: CASSLQYATEAFF. In nucleotides, the CDR3 is TGTGCCAGCAGTCTACAGTATGCCACTGAAGCTTTCTTT.

The sample holds a few counts of this clone. This chain links TRBV18 with TRBJ2-1; 7 positions match TRBD2. This CDR3 region has 15 residues. Per the germline V gene, CDR1 is KGHSH and CDR2 is LQKENI. V trimming: 8 bases; J trimming: 8 bases; junction bases outside the gene matches: 15. The CDR3 is CASKLATTLSDEQFF. In nucleotides, the CDR3 is TGTGCCAGCAAACTAGCGACGACCCTTTCGGATGAGCAGTTCTTC.

Here the CDR3 DNA reads TGTGCCAGCAGGCGAGACAGGGGGAGCACTGAAGCTTTCTTT. Encoded protein: CASRRDRGSTEAFF. The chain carries TRBV11-1 and TRBJ1-1; 9 bases fit TRBD1. CDR3 length: 14 amino acids. Looked up from germline, CDR1 is SGHAT and CDR2 is FQDESV (reference sequence). Trimming took 6 bases from V and 4 from J; bases not matched to a gene: 6.

This chain joins TRBV6-5 and TRBJ2-7; unclear D gene. The CDR3 runs 11 residues. With 3 bases removed from V and 8 bases from J, the gap between germline ends came to 8 bases. Germline CDR1 and CDR2: MNHEY and SVGAGI. The CDR3 sequence is CASSYLYKQYF. CDR3 DNA: TGTGCCAGCAGTTATTTATACAAGCAGTACTTC.

This sequence joins TRBV3-1 (or the pseudogene TRBV3-2) and TRBJ1-5, with no clear D. The CDR3 totals 15 residues. Germline-derived CDR1 and CDR2 are LGHDT and YNNKEL (reference sequence). V shed 0 bases and J shed 3 bases, with 9 bases lying between them. CDR3 residues: CASSQDLQDNQPQHF. CDR3 DNA: TGTGCCAGCAGCCAAGATCTTCAGGACAATCAGCCCCAGCATTTT.

V usage is TRBV4-1 and J usage is TRBJ2-7, with 13 positions matching TRBD2. Germline V lookup: CDR1 MGHRA, CDR2 YSYEKL. The CDR3 has 16 amino acids. Trimming cost V 3 bases and J 3 bases; bases outside gene matches: 5. In DNA, the CDR3 is TGCGCCAGCAGCCAGGAGAGACTAGCGGGAGGCTACGAGCAGTACTTC. Its protein is CASSQERLAGGYEQYF.

The V call is TRBV14, the J call TRBJ2-7; D assignment may be TRBD1 or TRBD2 (5 bases each). Trimming pared 8 bases from V and 4 bases from J, leaving 12 bases between. The CDR3 consists of 12 residues. Germline CDR1 SGHDN, CDR2 FVKESK. The CDR3 DNA reads as TGTGCCAGCCGAGGGGATACGTACGAGCAGTACTTC. Translated, it gives CASRGDTYEQYF.

This clone was seen once. The chain has TRBV5-1 and TRBJ2-1; TRBD2 aligns across 13 bases. Germline loops: CDR1 SGHRS, CDR2 YFSETQ. There are 19 residues in the CDR3. With 3 bases clipped from V and 0 bases from J, the junction kept 9 bases outside the gene matches. CDR3 sequence reads: CASSSPGLAGPSSYNEQFF. The CDR3, as DNA: TGCGCCAGCAGCTCGCCGGGACTAGCGGGACCGAGCTCCTACAATGAGCAGTTCTTC.

The chain carries TRBV5-4 and TRBJ1-1; D ambiguous. V lost 3 bases to trimming and J lost 1 base, with 10 bases between them. Germline CDR1 SGHNT, CDR2 YYREEE (reference sequence). The CDR3 has 14 residues. CDR3 sequence: CASSSPSANTEAFF. In DNA form, the CDR3 reads TGTGCCAGCAGCTCCCCCAGTGCGAACACTGAAGCTTTCTTT.

The gene calls are TRBV27 and TRBJ2-7, with a possible D match to TRBD2 (5 bases). CDR1 and CDR2 (germline): MNHEY, SMNVEV (reference sequence). Trimming pared 3 bases from V and 4 bases from J, leaving 10 bases between. The CDR3 is 13 residues long. The CDR3, as DNA: TGTGCCAGCAGTTTTTATACGGGGTACGAGCAGTACTTC. Its translation: CASSFYTGYEQYF.

CDR3 bases: TGTGCCAGCAGCCCCGGGGTGACAGGTCGGATTTACGAGCAGTACTTC. This sequence encodes CASSPGVTGRIYEQYF. The chain recombines TRBV7-3 with TRBJ2-7; the D gene is possibly TRBD1 (6 bases). With 5 bases removed from V and 4 bases from J, the gap between germline ends came to 21 bases. This CDR3 has 16 amino acids. Germline loops: CDR1 SGHTA, CDR2 FQGTGA.

The chain has TRBV3-1 (or the pseudogene TRBV3-2) and TRBJ2-3; D not resolved. The CDR3 covers 13 residues. Trimming took off 0 bases at V and 5 bases at J, with 6 bases between the two ends. CDR1 and CDR2 (germline): LGHDT, YNNKEL (reference sequence). CDR3 coding DNA: TGTGCCAGCAGCCAAGATCGTGGAGATACGCAGTATTTT. Its translation: CASSQDRGDTQYF.

The rearrangement links TRBV15 to TRBJ2-3; D perhaps matches TRBD1 (6 bases). The CDR3 totals 17 residues. V was pared by 2 bases and J by 1 base, with 16 bases between. CDR1 is LNHNV and CDR2 is YYDKDF in the germline V gene (reference sequence). CDR3 nucleotides: TGTGCCACCAGCAGAACAACGACAGGCGCGGGCACAGATACGCAGTATTTT. It encodes CATSRTTTGAGTDTQYF.

V gene TRBV19 combines with J gene TRBJ1-5, with TRBD1 matching over 8 bases. The junction had 7 bases not matched to a gene; V was cut back by 7 bases and J by 5 bases. Germline-derived CDR1 and CDR2 are LNHDA and SQIVND (reference sequence). The CDR3 is 14 residues long. The CDR3 loop is CASKTGEGHQPQHF. For the CDR3, the DNA is TGTGCCAGTAAGACAGGGGAGGGACATCAGCCCCAGCATTTT.

The chain is built from TRBV9 and TRBJ2-7; 9 nucleotides agree with TRBD2. V shed 0 bases, J shed 7 bases, and the junction held 11 bases outside the gene matches. There are 16 residues in the CDR3. CDR1 and CDR2 from the germline V gene are SGDLS and YYNGEE. The CDR3 loop is CASSVGGLALFPEQYF. The CDR3 DNA sequence: TGTGCCAGCAGCGTAGGGGGACTAGCTTTATTTCCTGAGCAGTACTTC.

The chain recombines TRBV7-9 with TRBJ2-7; D unclear. V lost 4 bases to trimming and J lost 2 bases, with 6 bases between them. The germline CDR1 and CDR2 sequences are SEHNR and FQNEAQ (reference sequence). The CDR3 has 12 residues. The CDR3 sequence: CASSSHAYEQYF. The DNA of the CDR3 is TGTGCCAGCAGCTCCCACGCCTACGAGCAGTACTTC.

This sequence joins TRBV7-3 and TRBJ1-2, with D uncertain. The CDR3 length is 13 residues. Trimming stripped 1 base from V and 2 bases from J, with 5 bases between. From germline, CDR1 is SGHTA and CDR2 FQGTGA. The CDR3 DNA follows: TGTGCCAGCAGCTTAAGGCCGAACTATGGCTACACCTTC. Translated, it gives CASSLRPNYGYTF.

The rearrangement links TRBV7-9 to TRBJ1-5; no definite D call. The V end lost 5 bases, the J end lost 5 bases, and 13 bases lay between the germline ends. The V gene's germline CDR1 is SEHNR and CDR2 FQNEAQ (reference sequence). The CDR3 runs to 14 residues. The CDR3 DNA sequence: TGTGCCAGCAGCGATTACGCGTACGATCAGCCCCAGCATTTT. Translating it yields CASSDYAYDQPQHF.

This rearrangement joins TRBV28 to TRBJ2-7; TRBD1 agrees at 10 bases. The CDR3 is made up of 15 amino acids. The trim removed 3 bases at V and 4 bases at J, leaving 6 bases unmatched. CDR1 MDHEN and CDR2 SYDVKM come from the germline V gene. The chain's CDR3 is CASSFLTGGSYEQYF. The CDR3 region has the DNA TGTGCCAGCAGTTTCTTGACAGGGGGCAGTTACGAGCAGTACTTC.

The rearrangement joins TRBV2 to TRBJ2-7; D is possibly TRBD1 or TRBD2 (5 bases each). The CDR3 runs 15 residues. V gave up 9 bases and J gave up 2 bases, with 20 bases separating them. Germline V gives CDR1 SNHLY, CDR2 FYNNEI. The CDR3 DNA is TGTGCCAGTCCGCCCCCAAACAGGAGGACCTACGAGCAGTACTTC. It yields the protein CASPPPNRRTYEQYF.

The J gene is TRBJ1-1, the V gene TRBV23-1, with D possibly TRBD1 on 5 matching bases. TRBV23-1 has ORF status, its function being uncertain. The germline V and J ends were trimmed by 2 bases and 1 base, with 23 bases remaining between them. The length of the CDR3 is 19 residues. DNA for the CDR3: TGCGCCAGCAGTCAAAGTATAGGGGCTCCTAGGGGCAGGAACACTGAAGCTTTCTTT. Its protein product is CASSQSIGAPRGRNTEAFF.

The chain links TRBV2 to TRBJ1-5; no reliable D call. Per the germline V gene, CDR1 is SNHLY and CDR2 is FYNNEI. The length of the CDR3 is 11 residues. Trimming removed 6 bases at V and 7 bases at J, with 7 bases between. As DNA, the CDR3 is TGTGCCAGCAGGCAAGGACAGCCCCAGCATTTT. It is translated as CASRQGQPQHF.

This clone was found once. V is TRBV6-5 and J is TRBJ2-2, with no clear D. The CDR3 is made up of 15 amino acids. V shed 7 bases and J shed 6 bases, with 18 bases lying between them. The germline CDR1 and CDR2 sequences are MNHEY and SVGAGI. CDR3 in DNA: TGTGCCAGCAACCCACACGCAAGTTCGTCCGGGGAGCTGTTTTTT. Translating it yields CASNPHASSSGELFF.

With respect to this clone: The junction does not match germline at one end; this may be a read error. The genes are TRBV24-1 and TRBJ2-6; D not certain. CDR3 length: 13 residues. CDR1 is KGHDR, CDR2 SFDVKD, per germline. CDR3 loop: CATRDSGANVLTF. In nucleotides, the CDR3 is TGTGCCACCAGAGATTCCGGGGCCAACGTCCTGACTTTC.

The chain couples TRBV7-2 to TRBJ2-3; 10 bases line up with TRBD1. V was clipped by 2 bases and J by 1 base; unmatched bases: 3. CDR1 is SGHTA, CDR2 FQGNSA, per germline. There are 16 residues in the CDR3. CDR3: CASSLRQGAGTDTQYF. For the CDR3, the DNA is TGTGCCAGCAGCTTAAGACAGGGGGCAGGCACAGATACGCAGTATTTT.

In nucleotides, the CDR3 is TGTGCTAGTGGTTTGGAGACAGGGGCTGGAAACACCATATATTTT. This gives the protein CASGLETGAGNTIYF. The genes are TRBV12-5 and TRBJ1-3, with 8 nucleotides matching TRBD1. This CDR3 spans 15 amino acids. V shed 1 base and J 2 bases; nucleotides not matched to a gene: 1. Germline V CDR1 and CDR2: LGHNT, FRNRAP.

The rearrangement uses TRBV27 and TRBJ2-5; 7 positions match TRBD2. The CDR3 is made up of 13 amino acids. Germline assignment: CDR1 MNHEY and CDR2 SMNVEV (reference sequence). V lost 1 base to trimming and J lost 4 bases; unmatched junction nucleotides: 0. CDR3 nucleotides: TGTGCCAGCAGTTTATGGGGGGGAGAGACCCAGTACTTC. It codes for CASSLWGGETQYF.

The chain joins TRBV19 to TRBJ2-2; 8 bases agree with TRBD2. Germline values: CDR1 LNHDA, CDR2 SQIVND (reference sequence). The CDR3 contains 16 residues. V shed 6 bases, J shed 2 bases, and the junction held 8 bases outside the gene matches. CDR3 DNA sequence: TGTGCCAGTAGGCTTCGCGGGAGGTTTAACACCGGGGAGCTGTTTTTT. This encodes CASRLRGRFNTGELFF.

This rearrangement joins TRBV27 to TRBJ2-7; TRBD1 is a possible D gene (6 bases). Between the trimmed V and J ends, which lost 5 bases and 3 bases, there was a span of 11 bases. The CDR3 has 13 amino acids. Germline values: CDR1 MNHEY, CDR2 SMNVEV (reference sequence). The chain's CDR3 is CASSPGQYYEQYF. The CDR3, as DNA: TGTGCCAGCAGTCCAGGACAGTACTACGAGCAGTACTTC.

The CDR3 loop is CASSLRVLPYEQYF. The CDR3 bases are TGTGCCAGCAGTTTACGGGTCCTCCCCTACGAGCAGTACTTC. This chain connects TRBV28 to TRBJ2-7; no definite D call. Per the germline V gene, CDR1 is MDHEN and CDR2 is SYDVKM. V dropped 2 bases and J dropped 2 bases, with 10 bases sitting between them. This CDR3 spans 14 amino acids.